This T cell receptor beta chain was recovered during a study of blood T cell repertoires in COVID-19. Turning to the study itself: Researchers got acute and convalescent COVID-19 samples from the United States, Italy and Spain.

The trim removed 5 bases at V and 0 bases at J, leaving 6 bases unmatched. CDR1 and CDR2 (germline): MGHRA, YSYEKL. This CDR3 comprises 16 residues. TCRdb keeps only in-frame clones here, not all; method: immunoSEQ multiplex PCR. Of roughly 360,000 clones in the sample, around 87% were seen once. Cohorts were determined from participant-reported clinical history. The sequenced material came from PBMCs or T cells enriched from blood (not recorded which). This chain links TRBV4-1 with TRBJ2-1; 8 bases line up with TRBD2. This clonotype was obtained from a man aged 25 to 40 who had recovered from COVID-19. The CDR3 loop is CASSEGGGYSYNEQFF. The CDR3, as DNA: TGCGCCAGCAGCGAAGGCGGGGGGTACTCCTACAATGAGCAGTTCTTC.